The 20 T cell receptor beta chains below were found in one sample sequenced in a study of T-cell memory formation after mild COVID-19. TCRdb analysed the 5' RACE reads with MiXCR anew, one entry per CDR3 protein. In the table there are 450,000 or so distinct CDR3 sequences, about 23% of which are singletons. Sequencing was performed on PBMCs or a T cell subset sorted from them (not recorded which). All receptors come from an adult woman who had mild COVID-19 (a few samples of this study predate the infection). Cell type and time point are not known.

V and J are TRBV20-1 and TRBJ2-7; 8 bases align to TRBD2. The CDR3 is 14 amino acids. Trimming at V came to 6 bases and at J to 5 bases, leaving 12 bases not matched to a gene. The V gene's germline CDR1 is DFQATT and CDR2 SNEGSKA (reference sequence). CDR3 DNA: TGCAGTGCCGCGGGGGGCGGTGCCGGCCACGAGCAGTACTTC. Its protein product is CSAAGGGAGHEQYF.

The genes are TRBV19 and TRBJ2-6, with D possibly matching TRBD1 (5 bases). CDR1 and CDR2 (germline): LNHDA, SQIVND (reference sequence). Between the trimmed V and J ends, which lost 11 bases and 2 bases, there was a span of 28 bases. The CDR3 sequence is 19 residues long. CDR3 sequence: CASLRATAGFWPGANVLTF. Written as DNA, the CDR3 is TGTGCCTCCCTACGGGCGACGGCAGGGTTTTGGCCTGGGGCCAACGTCCTGACTTTC.

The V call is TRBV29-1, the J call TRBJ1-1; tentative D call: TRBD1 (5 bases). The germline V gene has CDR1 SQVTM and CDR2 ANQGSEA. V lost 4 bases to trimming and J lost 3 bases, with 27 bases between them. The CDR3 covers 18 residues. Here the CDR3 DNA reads TGCAGCGTTGCGGGATCGGTGAGGAGGGGCGGGGTAGACACTGAAGCTTTCTTT. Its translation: CSVAGSVRRGGVDTEAFF.

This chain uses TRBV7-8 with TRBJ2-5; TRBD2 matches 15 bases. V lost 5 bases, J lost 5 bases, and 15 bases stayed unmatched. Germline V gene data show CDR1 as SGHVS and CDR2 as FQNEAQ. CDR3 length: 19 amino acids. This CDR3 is CASSHIGWTSGGARETQYF. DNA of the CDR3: TGTGCCAGCAGCCATATAGGGTGGACTAGCGGGGGGGCCAGGGAGACCCAGTACTTC.

In DNA form, the CDR3 reads TGTGCCAGCAGCGTATCGCCCGGGGCACACTCGGATACGCAGTATTTT. This translates into CASSVSPGAHSDTQYF. This chain connects TRBV9 to TRBJ2-3; D is perhaps TRBD1 or TRBD2 (5 bases each). The CDR3 is 16 amino acids. Trimming pared 1 base from V and 6 bases from J, leaving 18 bases between. Germline V gene sequence: CDR1 SGDLS, CDR2 YYNGEE.

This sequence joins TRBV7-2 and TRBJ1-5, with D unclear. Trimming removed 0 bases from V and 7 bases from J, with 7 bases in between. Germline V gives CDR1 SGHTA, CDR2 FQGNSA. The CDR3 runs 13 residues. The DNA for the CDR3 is TGTGCCAGCAGCTTAGCGACGGGGCAGCCCCAGCATTTT. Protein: CASSLATGQPQHF.

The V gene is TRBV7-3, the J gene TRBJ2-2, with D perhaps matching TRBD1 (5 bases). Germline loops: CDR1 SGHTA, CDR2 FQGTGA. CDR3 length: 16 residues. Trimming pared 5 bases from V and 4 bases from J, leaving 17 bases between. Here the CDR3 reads CASSAGQGPSTGELFF. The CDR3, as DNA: TGTGCCAGCAGCGCCGGACAAGGGCCGAGCACCGGGGAGCTGTTTTTT.

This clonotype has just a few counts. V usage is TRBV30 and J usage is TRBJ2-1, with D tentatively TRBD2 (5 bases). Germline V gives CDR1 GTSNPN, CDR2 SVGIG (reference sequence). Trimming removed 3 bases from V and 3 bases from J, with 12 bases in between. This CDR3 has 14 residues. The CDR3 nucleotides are TGTGCCTGGAGGGCAGCCGGACTCTACAATGAGCAGTTCTTC. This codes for CAWRAAGLYNEQFF.

CDR3 sequence (DNA): TGTGCCAGTAGTAGCCGGGACGTGAACACTGAAGCTTTCTTT. It translates to CASSSRDVNTEAFF. This sequence joins TRBV19 and TRBJ1-1, with D maybe TRBD1 (5 bases). V dropped 4 bases and J dropped 0 bases, with 9 bases sitting between them. CDR1 and CDR2 from the germline V gene are LNHDA and SQIVND (reference sequence). This CDR3 region has 14 residues. The full variable domain, with the rest looked up from reference TRBV19 and TRBJ1-1, is DGGITQSPKYLFRKEGQNVTLSCEQNLNHDAMYWYRQDPGQGLRLIYYSQIVNDFQKGDIAEGYSVSREKKESFPLTVTSAQKNPTAFYLCASSSRDVNTEAFFGQGTRLTVV.

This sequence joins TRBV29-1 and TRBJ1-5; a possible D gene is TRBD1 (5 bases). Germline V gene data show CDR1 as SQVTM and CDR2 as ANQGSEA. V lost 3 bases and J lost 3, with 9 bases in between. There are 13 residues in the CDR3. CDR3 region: CSVDWGSNQPQHF. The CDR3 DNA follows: TGCAGCGTTGATTGGGGGTCCAATCAGCCCCAGCATTTT.

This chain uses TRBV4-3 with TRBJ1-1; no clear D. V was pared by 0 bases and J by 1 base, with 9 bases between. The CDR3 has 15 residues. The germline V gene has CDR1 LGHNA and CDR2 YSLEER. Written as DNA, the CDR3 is TGCGCCAGCAGCCAAGACCCCAGGAGGAACACTGAAGCTTTCTTT. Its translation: CASSQDPRRNTEAFF.

CDR3 bases: TGCAGTGCTAGAGCAAGGACAGGGACCATGGTCTCTGGAAACACCATATATTTT. Translated: CSARARTGTMVSGNTIYF. The gene calls are TRBV20-1 and TRBJ1-3, with TRBD1 matching 8 bases. V lost 1 base and J lost 0; bases outside the gene matches: 11. CDR3 size: 18 residues. Germline V gene data show CDR1 as DFQATT and CDR2 as SNEGSKA (reference sequence).

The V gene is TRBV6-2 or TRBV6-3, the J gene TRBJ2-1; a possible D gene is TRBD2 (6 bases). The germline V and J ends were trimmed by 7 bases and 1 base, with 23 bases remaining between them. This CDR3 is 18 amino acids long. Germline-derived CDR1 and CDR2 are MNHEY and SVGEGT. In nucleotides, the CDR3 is TGTGCCAGCACTCGAAACACCGGCACCCTAGCGTCCTACAATGAGCAGTTCTTC. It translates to CASTRNTGTLASYNEQFF.

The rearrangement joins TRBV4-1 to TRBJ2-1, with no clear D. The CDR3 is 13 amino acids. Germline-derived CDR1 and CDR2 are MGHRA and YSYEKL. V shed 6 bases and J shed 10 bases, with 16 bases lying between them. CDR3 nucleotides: TGCGCCAGCAGTCCCCTTGATCCTAAGGAGCAGTTCTTC. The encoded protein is CASSPLDPKEQFF.

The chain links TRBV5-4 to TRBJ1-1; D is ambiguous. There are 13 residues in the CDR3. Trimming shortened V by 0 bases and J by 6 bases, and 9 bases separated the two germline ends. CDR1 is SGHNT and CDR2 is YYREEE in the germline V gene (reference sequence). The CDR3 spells CASSLGTLAEAFF. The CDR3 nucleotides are TGTGCCAGCAGCTTGGGTACTTTGGCTGAAGCTTTCTTT.

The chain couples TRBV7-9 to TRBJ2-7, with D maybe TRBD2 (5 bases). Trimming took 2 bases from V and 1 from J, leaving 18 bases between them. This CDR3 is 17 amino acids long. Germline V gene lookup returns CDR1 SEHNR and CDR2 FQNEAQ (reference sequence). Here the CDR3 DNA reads TGTGCCAGCAGCTTACCCCAAGGGCGGGCGCTATCCTACGAGCAGTACTTC. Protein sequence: CASSLPQGRALSYEQYF. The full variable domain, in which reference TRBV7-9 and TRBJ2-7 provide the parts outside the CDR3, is DTGVSQNPRHKITKRGQNVTFRCDPISEHNRLYWYRQTLGQGPEFLTYFQNEAQLEKSRLLSDRFSAERPKGSFSTLEIQRTEQGDSAMYLCASSLPQGRALSYEQYFGPGTRLTVT.

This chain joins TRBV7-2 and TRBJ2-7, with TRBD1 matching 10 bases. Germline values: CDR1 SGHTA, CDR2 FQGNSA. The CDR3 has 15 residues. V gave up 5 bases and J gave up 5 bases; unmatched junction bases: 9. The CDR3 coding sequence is TGTGCCAGCAGCCCCAACCCGGGACAGGGGAACGAGCAGTACTTC. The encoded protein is CASSPNPGQGNEQYF.

The CDR3 DNA reads TGTGCCAGCAGTGATGACAGGTTGGAAGCTGAAGCTTTCTTT. This gives the protein CASSDDRLEAEAFF. The rearrangement links TRBV2 to TRBJ1-1; D is perhaps TRBD1 (6 bases). Germline CDR1 reads SNHLY; CDR2 reads FYNNEI. The CDR3 runs 14 residues. V lost 3 bases, J lost 6 bases, and 14 bases lay in between.

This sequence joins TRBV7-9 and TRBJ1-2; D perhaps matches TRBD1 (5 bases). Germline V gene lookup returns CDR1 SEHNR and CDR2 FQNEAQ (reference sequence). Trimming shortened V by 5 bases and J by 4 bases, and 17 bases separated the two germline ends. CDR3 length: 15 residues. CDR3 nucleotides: TGTGCCAGCAGCGGGGGGGACCTACGGGGCTATGGCTACACCTTC. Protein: CASSGGDLRGYGYTF. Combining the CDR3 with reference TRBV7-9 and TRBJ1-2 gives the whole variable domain DTGVSQNPRHKITKRGQNVTFRCDPISEHNRLYWYRQTLGQGPEFLTYFQNEAQLEKSRLLSDRFSAERPKGSFSTLEIQRTEQGDSAMYLCASSGGDLRGYGYTFGSGTRLTVV.

CDR3 residues: CASSRDENTEAFF. As DNA, the CDR3 is TGTGCCAGCAGCAGAGACGAGAACACTGAAGCTTTCTTT. This chain joins TRBV7-6 and TRBJ1-1; D gene unclear. CDR3 length: 13 residues. The germline V gene has CDR1 SGHVS and CDR2 FNYEAQ. Trimming cost V 5 bases and J 1 base, with 8 bases left between them.